The clone carrying this T cell receptor beta chain was seen only a few times. Its target is unknown. A sort by CD45RO/CCR7/CD25/CD127/CD95/CD27 yielded CD4+ naive, central memory, regulatory and stem cell-like memory cells. Sorted populations all had greater than 95% purity. The authors reverse transcribed all of the isolated RNA, so sequencing captured expressed TCRB transcripts. Data came from immunoSEQ multiplex PCR; TCRdb stores just in-frame clones and leaves some out. The repertoire consists of hundreds of thousands of clones, with 10% to 15% occurring once and the leading ten covering 0.022%. This sample was taken from a study of beta chain features in type 1 diabetes. Study-wide results and caveats: Among all four CD4+ subsets, Type 1 diabetes patients had TCRB CDR3s that were moderately but significantly shorter. More deletions and fewer insertions at VDJ junctions were found in patients with type 1 diabetes.

Trimming took off 6 bases at V and 5 bases at J, with 13 bases between the two ends. The CDR3 length is 13 residues. Germline-derived CDR1 and CDR2 are MNHNY and SVGAGI (reference sequence). The chain links TRBV6-6 to TRBJ1-1; a weak D match, TRBD1 (5 bases). The sequence was collected from a man between 18 and 29 years old with type 1 diabetes. Material for sequencing was naive CD4+ T cells from blood. As DNA, the CDR3 is TGTGCCAGCAGCCCCCGGGGACCTACTGAAGCTTTCTTT. Translation gives CASSPRGPTEAFF.